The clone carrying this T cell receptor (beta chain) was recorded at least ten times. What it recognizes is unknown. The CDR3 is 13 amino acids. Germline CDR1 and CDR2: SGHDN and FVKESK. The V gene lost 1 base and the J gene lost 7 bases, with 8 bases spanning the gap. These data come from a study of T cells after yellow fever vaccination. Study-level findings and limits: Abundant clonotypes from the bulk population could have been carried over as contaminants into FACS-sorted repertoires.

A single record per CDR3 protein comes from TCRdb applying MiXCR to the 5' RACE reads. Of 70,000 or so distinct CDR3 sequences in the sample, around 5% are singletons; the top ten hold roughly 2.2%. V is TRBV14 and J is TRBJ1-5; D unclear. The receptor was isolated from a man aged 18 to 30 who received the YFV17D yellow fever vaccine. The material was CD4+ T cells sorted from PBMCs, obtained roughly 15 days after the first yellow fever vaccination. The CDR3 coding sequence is TGTGCCAGCAGCCAAGGATTAGGGCAGCCCCAGCATTTT. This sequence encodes CASSQGLGQPQHF.